These 14 T cell receptor beta chains were all obtained from the same sample, sequenced in a study of T cell repertoires in cytomegalovirus infection. MiXCR, run by TCRdb on the reads, gives a single entry per CDR3 protein. The sample holds hundreds of thousands of distinct CDR3 sequences, less than 25% seen once. Sample: CD8+ T cells from PBMCs. These receptors were taken from a human donor in good health (CMV status not recorded). Some clones in this sample may be carry-over from other donors' samples.

This clonotype was seen repeatedly, ten times or more. The chain couples TRBV12-3 or TRBV12-4 to TRBJ2-1; D is uncertain. The CDR3 spans 20 residues. The V end lost 3 bases, the J end lost 5 bases, and 29 bases lay between the germline ends. Here the CDR3 DNA reads TGTGCCAGCAGTTTCTCTTTGTCGGCGTGGGGTGGGAAACCGGACAATGAGCAGTTCTTC. This gives the protein CASSFSLSAWGGKPDNEQFF.

This clonotype was seen a few times. V and J are TRBV6-5 and TRBJ2-7; D possibly corresponds to TRBD1 (7 bases). Germline V CDR1 and CDR2: MNHEY, SVGAGI. Trimming took off 9 bases at V and 4 bases at J, with 28 bases between the two ends. The CDR3 consists of 17 residues. Written as DNA, the CDR3 is TGTGCCAGTACCGGGACAGCTACTCAGGAGGGAACTTACGAGCAGTACTTC. This encodes CASTGTATQEGTYEQYF.

This clonotype was observed many times. The gene calls are TRBV7-9 and TRBJ2-5; no clear D gene. There are 16 residues in the CDR3. Germline V CDR1 and CDR2: SEHNR, FQNEAQ (reference sequence). V was clipped by 1 base and J by 2 bases, with 14 bases between them. CDR3 sequence reads: CASSLGETRRQETQYF. The CDR3 nucleotides read TGTGCCAGCAGCTTAGGGGAAACCCGTCGGCAAGAGACCCAGTACTTC. Variable domain in full (rest from reference TRBV7-9 and TRBJ2-5): DTGVSQNPRHKITKRGQNVTFRCDPISEHNRLYWYRQTLGQGPEFLTYFQNEAQLEKSRLLSDRFSAERPKGSFSTLEIQRTEQGDSAMYLCASSLGETRRQETQYFGPGTRLLVL.

The V gene is TRBV15, the J gene TRBJ2-7, with D perhaps TRBD1 (6 bases). The CDR3 loop spans 17 amino acids. The V end was cut by 0 bases, the J end by 2 bases, with 17 bases between. The germline V gene has CDR1 LNHNV and CDR2 YYDKDF (reference sequence). This CDR3 is CATSRDRQQGRAYEQYV. DNA of the CDR3: TGTGCCACCAGCAGAGATCGGCAACAGGGTAGAGCCTACGAGCAGTACGTC.

About this clonotype: One base away lies a much larger clone, so this may be a sequencing read error. The chain uses TRBV7-2 and TRBJ2-1, with D possibly TRBD2 on 6 matching bases. The CDR3 has 15 residues. In germline, CDR1 is SGHTA, CDR2 FQGNSA. V lost 5 bases to trimming and J lost 3 bases, with 14 bases between them. CDR3 amino acids: CASSRGTSFYNEQFF. The CDR3, as DNA: TGTGCCAGCAGCCGGGGGACCAGCTTCTACAATGAGCAGTTCTTC. The variable domain in full, completed from reference TRBV7-2 and TRBJ2-1, reads GAGVSQSPSNKVTEKGKDVELRCDPISGHTALYWYRQSLGQGLEFLIYFQGNSAPDKSGLPSDRFSAERTGGSVSTLTIQRTQQEDSAVYLCASSRGTSFYNEQFFGPGTRLTVL.

This clonotype has more than one count but fewer than ten. The chain combines TRBV11-1 with TRBJ2-2; no reliable D call. The germline V gene encodes CDR1 SGHAT and CDR2 FQDESV (reference sequence). The CDR3 length is 18 residues. The V gene lost 4 bases and the J gene lost 2 bases, with 20 bases spanning the gap. The chain's CDR3 is CASSSDPSVGRNTGELFF. CDR3 in DNA: TGTGCCAGCAGCTCGGACCCCAGCGTAGGACGCAACACCGGGGAGCTGTTTTTT.

This clonotype was counted only a few times. This chain links TRBV6-2 or TRBV6-3 with TRBJ2-5; 11 bases align to TRBD2. CDR1 and CDR2 from the germline V gene are MNHEY and SVGEGT. The CDR3 loop spans 18 amino acids. V was clipped by 2 bases and J by 5 bases; unmatched bases: 13. The chain's CDR3 is CASSYVQLAGAGGETQYF. The CDR3 coding sequence is TGTGCCAGCAGTTACGTTCAACTAGCGGGGGCCGGAGGGGAGACCCAGTACTTC.

This chain links TRBV6-1 with TRBJ2-1; 8 positions agree with TRBD2. Trimming at V came to 5 bases and at J to 7 bases, leaving 7 bases not matched to a gene. Germline CDR1 MNHNS, CDR2 SASEGT. CDR3 size: 14 residues. As DNA, the CDR3 is TGTGCCAGCAGTTTCTCCGGGACTAGAAATGAGCAGTTCTTC. This translates into CASSFSGTRNEQFF.

This clonotype was detected a few times. The CDR3 loop reads CASSRAFGTQYF. Here the CDR3 DNA reads TGTGCCAGCAGCAGGGCGTTCGGGACCCAGTACTTC. The chain links TRBV7-9 to TRBJ2-5; D ambiguous. V dropped 5 bases and J dropped 7 bases, with 11 bases sitting between them. The CDR3 consists of 12 residues. Germline loops: CDR1 SEHNR, CDR2 FQNEAQ (reference sequence).

The CDR3 DNA follows: TGTGCCAGCAGTACGCTAGGGGACGGCAACTACAATGAGCAGTTCTTC. It yields the protein CASSTLGDGNYNEQFF. The V call is TRBV6-2 or TRBV6-3, the J call TRBJ2-1; D may match TRBD1 or TRBD2 (5 bases each). The CDR3 covers 16 residues. Trimming stripped 5 bases from V and 3 bases from J, with 17 bases between. CDR1 is MNHEY and CDR2 is SVGEGT in the germline V gene.

This clonotype was observed a handful of times. The chain couples TRBV27 to TRBJ2-1; D may be TRBD1 or TRBD2 (5 bases each). Germline V gives CDR1 MNHEY, CDR2 SMNVEV (reference sequence). Trimming removed 0 bases from V and 9 bases from J, with 12 bases in between. This CDR3 contains 14 residues. CDR3 bases: TGTGCCAGCAGTTTATCTTTGGGGACGGCTGAGCAGTTCTTC. It yields the protein CASSLSLGTAEQFF.

The chain links TRBV11-1 to TRBJ2-3; 11 bases fit TRBD1. Germline-derived CDR1 and CDR2 are SGHAT and FQDESV (reference sequence). This CDR3 spans 15 amino acids. The J segment lost 6 bases and the V segment lost 5 bases, leaving 7 bases of the junction unmatched. CDR3 sequence reads: CASSAGQGAVDTQYF. CDR3 sequence (DNA): TGTGCCAGCAGCGCCGGACAGGGGGCGGTGGATACGCAGTATTTT.

Worth noting for this clonotype: This may stem from a read error, because a much larger clone lies one nucleotide away. CDR3 residues: CASSPVRYYGYTF. CDR3 sequence (DNA): TGTGCCAGCAGCCCCGTGAGGTACTATGGCTACACCTTC. The V gene is TRBV2, the J gene TRBJ1-2; D gene ambiguous. CDR1 SNHLY and CDR2 FYNNEI come from the germline V gene. With 6 bases removed from V and 3 bases from J, the gap between germline ends came to 11 bases. The CDR3 is made up of 13 amino acids.

The chain is built from TRBV27 and TRBJ2-7, with a tentative D call TRBD2 (5 bases). V was pared by 3 bases and J by 6 bases, with 12 bases between. Germline lookup yields CDR1 MNHEY and CDR2 SMNVEV (reference sequence). The CDR3 is 13 residues long. CDR3 nucleotides: TGTGCCAGCAGTTTTCCTCTCGGAGGCGAGCAGTACTTC. Translating gives CASSFPLGGEQYF.